This T cell receptor beta chain derives from a study of cytomegalovirus exposure and HLA in healthy donors. On the study more broadly: A subsequent analysis reported that the roughly 120 validation repertoires were produced on the same platform that had also been used for the roughly 700 first-cohort repertoires. Study results and caveats: Reportedly, cytomegalovirus status was diagnosed with high sensitivity and specificity. The study put 150 to 200 TCR beta chains on its list as cytomegalovirus-associated.

Remarks on this clone: The target antigen is unknown.

From germline, CDR1 is SGDLS and CDR2 YYNGEE. CDR3 length equals 15 residues. V shed 0 bases and J shed 4 bases, with 13 bases lying between them. Generated by immunoSEQ multiplex PCR, the TCRdb table keeps only in-frame clones and is missing some. The repertoire has over 85,000 clones, around nine tenths of them found once; the top ten carry 1.5% to 2%. The donors belonged to the approximately 110-subject validation cohort, separate from the approximately 700-subject first cohort. The clonotype originates from a woman under 30 in good health and CMV-seronegative. The sequencing input was PBMCs. The J gene is TRBJ1-2, the V gene TRBV9; no clear D. CDR3 nucleotides: TGTGCCAGCAGCGTAGGTATTGGCGGCAGCTATGGCTACACCTTC. As protein: CASSVGIGGSYGYTF. Supplemented by reference TRBV9 and TRBJ1-2, the full variable domain reads DSGVTQTPKHLITATGQRVTLRCSPRSGDLSVYWYQQSLDQGLQFLIQYYNGEERAKGNILERFSAQQFPDLHSELNLSSLELGDSALYFCASSVGIGGSYGYTFGSGTRLTVV.